What follows describes a single TCR beta chain. Germline V gene sequence: CDR1 LGHNA, CDR2 YNFKEQ. With 1 base removed from V and 7 bases from J, the gap between germline ends came to 10 bases. The CDR3 length is 13 residues. The sample belongs to a study of immune cell composition in non-small cell lung cancer. Using immunoSEQ multiplex PCR, the repertoire was profiled, and TCRdb retains in-frame clones only, with some absent. The top ten clones hold 15% to 20% of a sample with around 11,000 clones, about 60% of them seen once. Input material: lung tumor tissue. V and J are TRBV4-2 and TRBJ1-2, with D perhaps TRBD1 (5 bases). This clonotype was obtained from a human donor with non-small cell lung cancer. CDR3 nucleotide sequence: TGTGCCAGCAGCCAAGCTCCGGGGGTTGGCTACACCTTC. Residues: CASSQAPGVGYTF.